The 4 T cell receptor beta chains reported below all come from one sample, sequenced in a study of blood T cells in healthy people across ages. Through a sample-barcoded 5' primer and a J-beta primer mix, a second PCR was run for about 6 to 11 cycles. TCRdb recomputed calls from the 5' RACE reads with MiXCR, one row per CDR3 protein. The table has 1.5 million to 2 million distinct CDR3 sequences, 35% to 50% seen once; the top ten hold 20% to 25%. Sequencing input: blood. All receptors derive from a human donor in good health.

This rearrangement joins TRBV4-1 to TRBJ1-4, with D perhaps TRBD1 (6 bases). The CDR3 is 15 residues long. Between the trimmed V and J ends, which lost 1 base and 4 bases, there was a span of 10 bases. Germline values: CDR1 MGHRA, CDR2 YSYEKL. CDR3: CASSQGGGNNEKLFF. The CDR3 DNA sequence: TGCGCCAGCAGCCAAGGAGGGGGGAATAATGAAAAACTGTTTTTT.

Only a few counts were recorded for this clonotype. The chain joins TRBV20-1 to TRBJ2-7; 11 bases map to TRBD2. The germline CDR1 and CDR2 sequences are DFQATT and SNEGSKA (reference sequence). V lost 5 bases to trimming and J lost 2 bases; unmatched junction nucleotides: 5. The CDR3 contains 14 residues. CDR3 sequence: CSADRLAGTYEQYF. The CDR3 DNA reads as TGCAGTGCTGATAGACTAGCGGGAACCTACGAGCAGTACTTC.

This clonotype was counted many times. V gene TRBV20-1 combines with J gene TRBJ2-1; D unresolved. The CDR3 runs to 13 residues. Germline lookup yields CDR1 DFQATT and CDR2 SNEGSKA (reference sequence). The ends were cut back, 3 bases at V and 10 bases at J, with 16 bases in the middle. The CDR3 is CSASLLDPYEQFF. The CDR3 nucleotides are TGCAGTGCTAGTCTTCTGGACCCTTACGAGCAGTTCTTC.

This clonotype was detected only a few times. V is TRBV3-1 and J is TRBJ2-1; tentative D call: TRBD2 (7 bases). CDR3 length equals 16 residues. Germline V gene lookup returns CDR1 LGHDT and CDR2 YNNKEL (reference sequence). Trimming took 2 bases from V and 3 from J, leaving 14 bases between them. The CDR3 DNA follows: TGTGCCAGCAGCCAAACCGGCGGGGGCCACTACAATGAGCAGTTCTTC. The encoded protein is CASSQTGGGHYNEQFF.